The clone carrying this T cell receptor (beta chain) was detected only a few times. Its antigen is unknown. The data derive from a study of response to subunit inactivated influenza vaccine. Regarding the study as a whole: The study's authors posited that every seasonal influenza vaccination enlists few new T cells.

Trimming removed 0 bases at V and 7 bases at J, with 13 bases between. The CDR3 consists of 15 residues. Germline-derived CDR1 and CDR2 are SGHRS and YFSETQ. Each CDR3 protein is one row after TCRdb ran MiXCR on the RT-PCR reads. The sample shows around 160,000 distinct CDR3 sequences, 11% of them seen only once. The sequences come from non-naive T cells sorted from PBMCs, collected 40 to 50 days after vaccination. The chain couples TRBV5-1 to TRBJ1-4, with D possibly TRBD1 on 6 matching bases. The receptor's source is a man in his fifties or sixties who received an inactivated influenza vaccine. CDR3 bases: TGCGCCAGCAGCTTGGCAGGGGCGCGTGGTGAAAAACTGTTTTTT. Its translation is CASSLAGARGEKLFF.